This T cell receptor (beta chain) originates from a study of PD-L1 blockade in urothelial cancer. Study background: Anywhere from 0 to 3 prior chemotherapy regimens had been received by patients.

The data were produced by immunoSEQ multiplex PCR, yet TCRdb's version contains in-frame clones alone and is incomplete. The data hold 80,000 to 90,000 clones, with around 85% observed a single time. Study results and limitations: Where pretreatment blood TCR clonality fell below the median, better survival was predicted.

As to this clone: Its matching antigen is unknown.

Trimming took off 1 base at V and 1 base at J, with 13 bases between the two ends. This CDR3 is 16 amino acids long. CDR1 is KGHSH, CDR2 LQKENI, per germline. As for time point: pretreatment peripheral blood. Patients' urothelial carcinoma was locally advanced or metastatic. This chain connects TRBV18 to TRBJ1-1; D gene unclear. This specimen consisted of PBMCs, obtained around atezolizumab (anti-PD-L1) treatment. This sequence originates from a man in his 60s with urothelial cancer. The CDR3 DNA reads as TGTGCCAGCTCACCACTGTCCGGTTTTCCGAACACTGAAGCTTTCTTT. It is translated as CASSPLSGFPNTEAFF.